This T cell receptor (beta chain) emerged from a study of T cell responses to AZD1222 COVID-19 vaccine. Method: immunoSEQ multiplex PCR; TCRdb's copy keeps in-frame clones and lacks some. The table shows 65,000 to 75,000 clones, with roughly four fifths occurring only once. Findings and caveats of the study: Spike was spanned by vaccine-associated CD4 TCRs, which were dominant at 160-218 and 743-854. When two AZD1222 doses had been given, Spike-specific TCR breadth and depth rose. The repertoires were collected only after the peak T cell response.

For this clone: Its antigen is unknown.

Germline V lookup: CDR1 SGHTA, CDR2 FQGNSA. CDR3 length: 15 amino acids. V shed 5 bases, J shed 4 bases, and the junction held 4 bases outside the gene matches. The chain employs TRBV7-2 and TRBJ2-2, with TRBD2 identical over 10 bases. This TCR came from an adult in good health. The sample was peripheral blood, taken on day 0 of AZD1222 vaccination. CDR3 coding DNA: TGTGCCAGCAGCGTCTCTAGCGGGGGCACCGGGGAGCTGTTTTTT. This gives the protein CASSVSSGGTGELFF.